This T cell receptor (beta chain) was obtained from a study of OX40 agonist ivuxolimab in advanced cancers. Overall study: Anti-PD-1, anti-PD-L1 or anti-CTLA-4 therapy given earlier was allowed, and 30% to 45% had some.

This table comes from immunoSEQ multiplex PCR, and its TCRdb copy is limited to in-frame clones, with some not included. Of roughly 60,000 clones detected, almost 95% appear once; the ten largest clones hold around 19%. The CDR3 runs 14 residues. V was pared by 7 bases and J by 0 bases, with 10 bases between. CDR1 MNHNY and CDR2 SVGAGI come from the germline V gene (reference sequence). The rearrangement uses TRBV6-6 and TRBJ1-3; D is unclear. This sequence was found in an adult with an advanced solid tumor such as melanoma, head and neck, liver or kidney cancer. The input for sequencing was CD4+ or CD8+ T cells sorted from blood, taken in a trial of the OX40 agonist ivuxolimab. CDR3 loop: CASTPTPSGNTIYF. The CDR3 DNA reads TGTGCCAGCACTCCAACACCCTCTGGAAACACCATATATTTT.